This T cell receptor (beta chain) was profiled in a study of blood T cell repertoires in COVID-19. Study-wide background: Samples came from the United States, Italy and Spain, spanning acute and convalescent COVID-19. PBMCs, B-cell-depleted T cells, or T cells were the source of the cDNA or gDNA that made up the material.

Trimming pared 4 bases from V and 0 bases from J, leaving 19 bases between. Germline CDR1 KGHSH, CDR2 LQKENI. The CDR3 spans 19 residues. Authors' processing steps: From reference gene primer amplification, estimates of nucleated cell counts were derived. Produced via immunoSEQ multiplex PCR; TCRdb's table is partial and in-frame only. The V and J calls and the clone size are those of that table, but D and trimming were determined from the DNA. The sample contains 50,000 to 65,000 clones, approximately 88% of which appear only once. The sequence was collected from a man aged 50 or older with active COVID-19. The genes are TRBV18 and TRBJ2-6, with D tentatively TRBD2 (5 bases). Sequences were obtained from peripheral blood. The CDR3 DNA reads as TGTGCCAGCTCACGCGGCCCGGGGAACCGAAACTCTGGGGCCAACGTCCTGACTTTC. Encoded protein: CASSRGPGNRNSGANVLTF.